The next 8 T cell receptor beta chains were all read from a single sample in a study of regulatory T cells in long-lasting Graves disease. CDR3-region Arm-PCR and iRepertoire HTBI primers produced the TCR beta libraries. MiXCR was run by TCRdb on the multiplex PCR reads, yielding one entry per CDR3 protein. The sample has about 450,000 distinct CDR3 sequences; 14% are singletons. Time point noted: newly diagnosed GD, antithyroid drugs for less than 3 months. Generation of the TCR library employed RNA extracted from PBMCs. In addition, the sample was reused for a study of T cells in Graves' hyperthyroidism and ophthalmopathy.

The specimen was peripheral blood mononuclear cells (PBMCs), collected at new diagnosis, from a patient treated with antithyroid drugs. Receptors were obtained from a woman between 50 and 59 years old with Graves disease.

This clonotype was seen at least ten times. This chain connects TRBV28 to TRBJ1-4; TRBD1 matches 8 bases. CDR1 and CDR2 (germline): MDHEN, SYDVKM. The junction had 13 bases not matched to a gene; V was cut back by 3 bases and J by 16 bases. The CDR3 is made up of 14 amino acids. CDR3 coding DNA: TGTGCCAGCAGTTTCCGGGACAGGTCCTTACGGGAGTTTTTT. Its translation is CASSFRDRSLREFF.

This clonotype was counted ten times or more. V and J are TRBV18 and TRBJ2-5, with a tentative D call TRBD2 (5 bases). In germline, CDR1 is KGHSH, CDR2 LQKENI. V lost 1 base to trimming and J lost 0 bases, with 6 bases between them. This CDR3 region has 14 residues. The CDR3 DNA reads TGTGCCAGCTCACCACGGCGGGACCAAGAGACCCAGTACTTC. This gives the protein CASSPRRDQETQYF.

V and J are TRBV9 and TRBJ2-7; D gene uncertain. V shed 0 bases and J shed 2 bases, with 15 bases lying between them. Germline V gene sequence: CDR1 SGDLS, CDR2 YYNGEE. There are 16 residues in the CDR3. The CDR3 reads CASSVGLTSNTYEQYF. The CDR3 nucleotides are TGTGCCAGCAGCGTAGGGTTGACAAGTAATACCTACGAGCAGTACTTC.

This clonotype was seen repeatedly, ten times or more. The chain has TRBV6-1 and TRBJ1-5; possibly TRBD1 for D (6 bases). CDR1 is MNHNS and CDR2 is SASEGT in the germline V gene. There are 14 residues in the CDR3. Trimming removed 7 bases from V and 0 bases from J, with 10 bases in between. The CDR3 DNA is TGTGCCAGCACGGGGGGCTATAGCAATCAGCCCCAGCATTTT. Encoded protein: CASTGGYSNQPQHF.

CDR3 protein: CASSSLIRGGYTF. Written as DNA, the CDR3 is TGTGCCAGCAGCTCCCTTATCAGGGGCGGCTACACCTTC. The chain employs TRBV12-3 or TRBV12-4 and TRBJ1-2; TRBD1 is a possible D gene (6 bases). Trimming removed 6 bases from V and 8 bases from J, with 16 bases in between. The CDR3 runs to 13 residues.

The V gene is TRBV6-2 or TRBV6-3, the J gene TRBJ2-7, with TRBD1 matching over 10 bases. Germline loops: CDR1 MNHEY, CDR2 SVGEGT. The V gene end was trimmed by 6 bases and the J gene end by 7 bases; junction bases not matched to a gene: 15. This CDR3 comprises 16 residues. The CDR3 protein is CASSPWAGTGDGEQYF. DNA of the CDR3: TGTGCCAGCAGCCCCTGGGCCGGGACAGGGGATGGTGAGCAGTACTTC.

This clonotype was seen more than once but under ten times. The rearrangement uses TRBV7-9 and TRBJ2-7; tentative D call: TRBD2 (6 bases). There are 13 residues in the CDR3. V lost 4 bases and J 5 bases, leaving 12 bases between the germline ends. CDR1 and CDR2 (germline): SEHNR, FQNEAQ (reference sequence). The DNA for the CDR3 is TGTGCCAGCAGCTCCGGAGGGGCCCACGAGCAGTACTTC. It codes for CASSSGGAHEQYF.

This clonotype was observed many times. The chain carries TRBV18 and TRBJ1-4; 7 nucleotides align to TRBD1. Germline values: CDR1 KGHSH, CDR2 LQKENI. The CDR3 is 13 residues long. Trimming cost V 8 bases and J 8 bases; bases outside gene matches: 8. The CDR3 nucleotides read TGTGCCAGCAGACAGGGTATGGAGGAAAAACTGTTTTTT. This gives the protein CASRQGMEEKLFF. Full variable domain (remainder filled in from reference TRBV18 and TRBJ1-4): NAGVMQNPRHLVRRRGQEARLRCSPMKGHSHVYWYRQLPEEGLKFMVYLQKENIIDESGMPKERFSAEFPKEGPSILRIQQVVRGDSAAYFCASRQGMEEKLFFGSGTQLSVL.